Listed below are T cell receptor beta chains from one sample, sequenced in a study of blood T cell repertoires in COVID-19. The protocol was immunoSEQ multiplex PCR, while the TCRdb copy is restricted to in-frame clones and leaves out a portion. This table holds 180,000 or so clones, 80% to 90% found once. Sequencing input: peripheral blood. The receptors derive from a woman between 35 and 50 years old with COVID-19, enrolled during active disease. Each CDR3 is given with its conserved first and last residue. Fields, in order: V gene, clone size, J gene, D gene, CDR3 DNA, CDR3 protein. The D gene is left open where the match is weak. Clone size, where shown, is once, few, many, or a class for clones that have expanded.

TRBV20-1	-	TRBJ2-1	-	TGCAGTGCTAGTGGGAAGAGTAGCGGCAATGAGCAGTTCTTC	CSASGKSSGNEQFF
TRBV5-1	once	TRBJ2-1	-	TGCGCCAGCAGCGCGGGGGACACTTACAATGAGCAGTTCTTC	CASSAGDTYNEQFF
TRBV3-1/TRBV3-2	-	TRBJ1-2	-	TGTGCCAGCAGCCAAGGACAGGCGCGGCATGGCTACACCTTC	CASSQGQARHGYTF
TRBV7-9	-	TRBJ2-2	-	TGTGCCAGCAGCTTCTCCGGTTACACCGGGGAGCTGTTTTTT	CASSFSGYTGELFF
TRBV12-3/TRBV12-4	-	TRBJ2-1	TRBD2	TGTGCCAGCAGCAATAGCGGGAGCCATTTCTTC	CASSNSGSHFF
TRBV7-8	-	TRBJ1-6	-	TGTGCCAGCAGCTTAGGGACAGCCACTTCACCCCTCCACTTT	CASSLGTATSPLHF
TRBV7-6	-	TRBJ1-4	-	TGTGCCAGCAGCTTAGCCCTCGCTGGAGCCTCTAATGAAAAACTGTTTTTT	CASSLALAGASNEKLFF
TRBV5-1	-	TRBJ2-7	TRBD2	TGCGCCAGCAGCCTCCCTCAAATAGCGGGTGGAAACTACGAGCAGTACTTC	CASSLPQIAGGNYEQYF
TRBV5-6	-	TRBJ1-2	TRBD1	TGTGCCAGCAGCTTGGGGGCAGGGGGCACCTATGGCTACACCTTC	CASSLGAGGTYGYTF
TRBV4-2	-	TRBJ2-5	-	TGTGCCAGCAGCGGACAACCGGGACTTCAAGAGACCCAGTACTTC	CASSGQPGLQETQYF
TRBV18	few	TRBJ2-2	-	TGTGCCAGCTCACCTTTGACGTCGAGGGTCGGAACCGGGGAGCTGTTTTTT	CASSPLTSRVGTGELFF
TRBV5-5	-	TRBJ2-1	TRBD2	TGTGCCAGCAGCCCGGGACTAGCGGGAGGGCGGGACTCCTACAATGAGCAGTTCTTC	CASSPGLAGGRDSYNEQFF
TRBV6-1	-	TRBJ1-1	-	TGTGCCAGCAGTGAAATCTTAATGGCTTTCTTT	CASSEILMAFF
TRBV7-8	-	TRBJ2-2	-	TGTGCCAGCAGCTTAGTTGTGACTATGGACACCGGGGAGCTGTTTTTT	CASSLVVTMDTGELFF
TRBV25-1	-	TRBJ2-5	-	TGTGCCAGCAGTGAATGGACAGCCCAAGAGACCCAGTACTTC	CASSEWTAQETQYF
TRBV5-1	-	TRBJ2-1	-	TGCGCCAGCACGATAGATTCCTACAATGAGCAGTTCTTC	CASTIDSYNEQFF
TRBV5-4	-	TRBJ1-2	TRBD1	TGTGCCAGCAGCCCCGCAGGACAGGGCGAGGGATATGGCTACACCTTC	CASSPAGQGEGYGYTF
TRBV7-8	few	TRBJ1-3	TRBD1	TGTGCCAGCAGCTTAAAGCGACAGGGCTTCTCTGGAAACACCATATATTTT	CASSLKRQGFSGNTIYF
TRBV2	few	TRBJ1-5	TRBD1	TGTGCCAGCAGGGGACAGGGCGGGGGTCAGCCCCAGCATTTT	CASRGQGGGQPQHF
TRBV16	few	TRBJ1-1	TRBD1	TGTGCCAGCAGATGGACAGGGGGCACTGAAGCTTTCTTT	CASRWTGGTEAFF
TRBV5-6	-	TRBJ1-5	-	TGTGCCAGCAGCTTGTCTCAGATCAATCAGCCCCAGCATTTT	CASSLSQINQPQHF
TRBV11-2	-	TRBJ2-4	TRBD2	TGTGCCAGCAGCCGGACTAGCGGGAGGGGGGACATTCAGTACTTC	CASSRTSGRGDIQYF
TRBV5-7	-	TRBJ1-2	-	TGTGCCAGCAGCTTGTACAGGGAGGGCTGCTATGGCTACACCTTC	CASSLYREGCYGYTF
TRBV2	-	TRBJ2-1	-	TGTGCCAGCATGGCCGGGGAGAGCTCCTACAATGAGCAGTTCTTC	CASMAGESSYNEQFF
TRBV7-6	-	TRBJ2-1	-	TGTGCCAGCAGCTTTGTACCCCAAGCCAATGAGCAGTTCTTC	CASSFVPQANEQFF
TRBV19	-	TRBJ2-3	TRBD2	TGTGCCAGTAGTCATCTAGCGGGAGGATTCACAGATACGCAGTATTTT	CASSHLAGGFTDTQYF
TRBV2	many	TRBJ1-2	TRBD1	TGTGCCAGCAGGCCGGGACAGAGCCCCTATGGCTACACCTTC	CASRPGQSPYGYTF
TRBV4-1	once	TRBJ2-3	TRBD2	TGCGCCAGCACCCCGGCTAGCGGCCCGACAGATACGCAGTATTTT	CASTPASGPTDTQYF
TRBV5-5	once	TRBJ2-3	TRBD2	TGTGCCAGCAGGTTTACTAGCGGGGGAATCTTGCAGTATTTT	CASRFTSGGILQYF
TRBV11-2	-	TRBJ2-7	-	TGTGCCAGCAGCTTTGCAGCGGGCAACCGCTACGAGCAGTACTTC	CASSFAAGNRYEQYF
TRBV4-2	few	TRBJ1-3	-	TGTGCCAGCTCTCTCTCTGGAAACACCATATATTTT	CASSLSGNTIYF
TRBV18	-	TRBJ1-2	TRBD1	TGTGCCAGCTCGCCGATCCAGGGGGACGGCTACACCTTC	CASSPIQGDGYTF
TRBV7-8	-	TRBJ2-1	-	TGTGCCAGCAGCCCAAGAGCCTTGAGCTCCTACAATGAGCAGTTCTTC	CASSPRALSSYNEQFF
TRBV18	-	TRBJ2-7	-	TGTGCCAGCTCCGGGGACACGGTGGGGGCGCAGTACTTC	CASSGDTVGAQYF
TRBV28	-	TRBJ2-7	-	TGTGCCAGCAGCTCCGACAGGAGCTCCTACGAGCAGTACTTC	CASSSDRSSYEQYF
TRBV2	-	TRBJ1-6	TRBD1	TGTGCCAGCACGGACTTCGCGGGACAGGGTCGGGGTCAAAATAATTCACCCCTCCACTTT	CASTDFAGQGRGQNNSPLHF
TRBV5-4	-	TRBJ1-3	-	TGTGCCAGCAGCTTGCAGGGGTCCTACGGAAACACCATATATTTT	CASSLQGSYGNTIYF
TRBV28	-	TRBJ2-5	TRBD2	TGTGCCAGCAACGGCGGGACTAGCGGCCAAGAGACCCAGTACTTC	CASNGGTSGQETQYF